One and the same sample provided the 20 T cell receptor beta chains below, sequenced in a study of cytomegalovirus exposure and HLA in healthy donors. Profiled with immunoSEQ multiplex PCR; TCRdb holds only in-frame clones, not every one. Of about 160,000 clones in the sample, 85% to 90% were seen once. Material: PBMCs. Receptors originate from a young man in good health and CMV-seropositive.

This chain's CDR3 is CASSVGGTANYGYTF. CDR3 DNA: TGTGCCAGCAGCGTAGGCGGGACAGCTAACTATGGCTACACCTTC. The genes are TRBV9 and TRBJ1-2; TRBD1 matches 7 bases. Looked up from germline, CDR1 is SGDLS and CDR2 is YYNGEE. The V and J ends lost 0 bases and 0 bases, in that order; junction bases with no gene match: 2. This CDR3 is 15 amino acids long.

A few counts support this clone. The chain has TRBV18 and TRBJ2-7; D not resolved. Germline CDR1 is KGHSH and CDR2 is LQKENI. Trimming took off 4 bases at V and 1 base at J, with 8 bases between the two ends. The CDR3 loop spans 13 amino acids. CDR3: CASSLTASYEQYF. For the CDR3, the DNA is TGTGCCAGCTCACTCACAGCTTCCTACGAGCAGTACTTC. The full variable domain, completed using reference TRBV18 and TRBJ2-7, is NAGVMQNPRHLVRRRGQEARLRCSPMKGHSHVYWYRQLPEEGLKFMVYLQKENIIDESGMPKERFSAEFPKEGPSILRIQQVVRGDSAAYFCASSLTASYEQYFGPGTRLTVT.

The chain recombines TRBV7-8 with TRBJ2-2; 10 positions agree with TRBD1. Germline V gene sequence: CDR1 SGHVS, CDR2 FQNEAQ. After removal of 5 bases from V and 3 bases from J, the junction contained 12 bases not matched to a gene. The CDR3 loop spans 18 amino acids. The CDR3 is CASSLRTGQGLYTGELFF. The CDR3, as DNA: TGTGCCAGCAGCCTACGAACGGGACAGGGGTTGTACACCGGGGAGCTGTTTTTT.

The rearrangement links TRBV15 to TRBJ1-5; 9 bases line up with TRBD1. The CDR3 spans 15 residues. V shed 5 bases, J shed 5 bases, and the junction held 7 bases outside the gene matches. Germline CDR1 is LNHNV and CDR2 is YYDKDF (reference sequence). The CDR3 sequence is CATSDGDRAYQPQHF. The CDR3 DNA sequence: TGTGCCACCAGCGACGGGGACAGGGCCTATCAGCCCCAGCATTTT.

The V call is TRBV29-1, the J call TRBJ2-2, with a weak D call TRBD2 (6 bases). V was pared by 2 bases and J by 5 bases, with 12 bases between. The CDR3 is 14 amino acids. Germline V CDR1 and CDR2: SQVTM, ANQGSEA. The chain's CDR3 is CSVELPGRTGELFF. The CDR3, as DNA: TGCAGCGTTGAATTGCCAGGGAGGACCGGGGAGCTGTTTTTT.

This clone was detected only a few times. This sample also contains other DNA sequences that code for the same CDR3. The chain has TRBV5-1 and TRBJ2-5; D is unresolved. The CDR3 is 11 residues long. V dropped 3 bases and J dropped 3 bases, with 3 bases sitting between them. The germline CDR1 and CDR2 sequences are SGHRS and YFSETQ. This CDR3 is CASSYKETQYF. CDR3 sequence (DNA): TGCGCCAGCAGCTACAAAGAGACCCAGTACTTC.

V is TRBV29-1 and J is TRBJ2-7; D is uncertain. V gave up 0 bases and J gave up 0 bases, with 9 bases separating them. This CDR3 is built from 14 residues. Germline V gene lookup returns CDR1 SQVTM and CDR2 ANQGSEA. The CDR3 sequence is CSVEDQAPSYEQYF. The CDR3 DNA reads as TGCAGCGTTGAAGATCAGGCACCCTCCTACGAGCAGTACTTC.

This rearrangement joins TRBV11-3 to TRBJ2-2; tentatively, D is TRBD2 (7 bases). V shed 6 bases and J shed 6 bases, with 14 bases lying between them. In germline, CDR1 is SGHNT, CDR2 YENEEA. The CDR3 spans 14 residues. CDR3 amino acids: CASSSRGRAGELFF. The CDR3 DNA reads TGTGCCAGCAGTTCGAGGGGGAGGGCCGGGGAGCTGTTTTTT.

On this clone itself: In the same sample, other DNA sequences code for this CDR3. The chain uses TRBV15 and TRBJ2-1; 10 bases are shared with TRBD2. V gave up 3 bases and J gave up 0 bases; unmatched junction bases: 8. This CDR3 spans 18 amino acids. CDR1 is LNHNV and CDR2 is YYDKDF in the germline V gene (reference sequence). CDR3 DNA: TGTGCCACCAGCAGGGGACATTCTAGCGGGAGCTCCTACAATGAGCAGTTCTTC. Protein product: CATSRGHSSGSSYNEQFF.

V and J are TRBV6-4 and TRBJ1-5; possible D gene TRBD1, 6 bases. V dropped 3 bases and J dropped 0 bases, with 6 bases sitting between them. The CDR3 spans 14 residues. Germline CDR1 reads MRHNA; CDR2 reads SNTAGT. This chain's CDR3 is CASSEDSSNQPQHF. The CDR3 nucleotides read TGTGCCAGCAGTGAGGACAGTAGCAATCAGCCCCAGCATTTT.

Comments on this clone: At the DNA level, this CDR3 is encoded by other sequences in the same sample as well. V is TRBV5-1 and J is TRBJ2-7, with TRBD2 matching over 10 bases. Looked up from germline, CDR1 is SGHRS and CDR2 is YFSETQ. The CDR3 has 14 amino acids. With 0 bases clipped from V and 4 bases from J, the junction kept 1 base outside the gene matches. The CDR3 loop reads CASSLASGSYEQYF. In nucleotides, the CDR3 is TGCGCCAGCAGCTTGGCTAGCGGGAGTTACGAGCAGTACTTC.

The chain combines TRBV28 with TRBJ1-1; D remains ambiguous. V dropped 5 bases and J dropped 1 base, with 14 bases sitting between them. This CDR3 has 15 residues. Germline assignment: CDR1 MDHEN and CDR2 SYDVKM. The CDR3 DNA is TGTGCCAGCAGTAGGAGGGAGGGAGGGAACACTGAAGCTTTCTTT. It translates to CASSRREGGNTEAFF.

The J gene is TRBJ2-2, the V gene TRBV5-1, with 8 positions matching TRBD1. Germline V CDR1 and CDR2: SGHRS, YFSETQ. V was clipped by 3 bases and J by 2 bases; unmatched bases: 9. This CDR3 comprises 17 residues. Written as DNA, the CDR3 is TGCGCCAGCAGCTGGGGCGGACAGGGTAGAAACACCGGGGAGCTGTTTTTT. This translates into CASSWGGQGRNTGELFF.

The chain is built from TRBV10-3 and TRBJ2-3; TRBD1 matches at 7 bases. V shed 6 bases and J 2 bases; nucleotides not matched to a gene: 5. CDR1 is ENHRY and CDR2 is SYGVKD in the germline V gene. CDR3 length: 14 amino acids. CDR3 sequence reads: CAIRGDRYTDTQYF. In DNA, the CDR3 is TGTGCCATCAGAGGGGACAGATACACAGATACGCAGTATTTT.

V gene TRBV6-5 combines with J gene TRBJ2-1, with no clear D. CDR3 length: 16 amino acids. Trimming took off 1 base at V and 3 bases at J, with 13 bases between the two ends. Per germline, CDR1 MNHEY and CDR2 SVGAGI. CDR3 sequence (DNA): TGTGCCAGCAGTTACTACTCCTCCACTATCTACAATGAGCAGTTCTTC. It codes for CASSYYSSTIYNEQFF.

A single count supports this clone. CDR3: CASSLAGDQPQHF. In nucleotides, the CDR3 is TGTGCCAGCAGCTTAGCAGGGGATCAGCCCCAGCATTTT. The chain links TRBV11-1 to TRBJ1-5; D is possibly TRBD1 (5 bases). V was cut by 0 bases and J by 5 bases, with 5 bases left in between. The CDR3 loop spans 13 amino acids. Germline assignment: CDR1 SGHAT and CDR2 FQDESV (reference sequence).

CDR3 residues: CASSSRAGGIYEQYF. The CDR3 coding sequence is TGTGCCAGCAGTTCTAGAGCGGGAGGCATCTACGAGCAGTACTTC. The gene calls are TRBV27 and TRBJ2-7, with TRBD2 identical over 9 bases. Germline assignment: CDR1 MNHEY and CDR2 SMNVEV (reference sequence). The junction had 7 bases not matched to a gene; V was cut back by 4 bases and J by 3 bases. The CDR3 runs to 15 residues.

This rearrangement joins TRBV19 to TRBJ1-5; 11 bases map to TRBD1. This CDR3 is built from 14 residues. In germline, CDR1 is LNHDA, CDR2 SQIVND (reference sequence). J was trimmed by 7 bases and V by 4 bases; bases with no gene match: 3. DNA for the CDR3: TGTGCCAGTAGTACGGACAGGGGGCGGCAGCCCCAGCATTTT. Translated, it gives CASSTDRGRQPQHF. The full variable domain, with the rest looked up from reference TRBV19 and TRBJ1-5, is DGGITQSPKYLFRKEGQNVTLSCEQNLNHDAMYWYRQDPGQGLRLIYYSQIVNDFQKGDIAEGYSVSREKKESFPLTVTSAQKNPTAFYLCASSTDRGRQPQHFGDGTRLSIL.

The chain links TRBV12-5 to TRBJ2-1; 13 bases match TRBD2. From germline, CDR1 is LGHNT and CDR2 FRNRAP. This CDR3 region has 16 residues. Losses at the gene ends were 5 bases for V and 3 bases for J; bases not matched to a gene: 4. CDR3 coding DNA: TGTGCTAGTGGTCCTGGACTAGCGGGAGTCTACAATGAGCAGTTCTTC. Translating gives CASGPGLAGVYNEQFF.

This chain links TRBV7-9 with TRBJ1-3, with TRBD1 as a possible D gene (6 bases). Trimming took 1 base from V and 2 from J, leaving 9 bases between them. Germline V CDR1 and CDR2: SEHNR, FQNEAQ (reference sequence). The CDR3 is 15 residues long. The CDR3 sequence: CASSLGTEAGNTIYF. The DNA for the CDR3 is TGTGCCAGCAGCTTAGGGACAGAAGCTGGAAACACCATATATTTT.